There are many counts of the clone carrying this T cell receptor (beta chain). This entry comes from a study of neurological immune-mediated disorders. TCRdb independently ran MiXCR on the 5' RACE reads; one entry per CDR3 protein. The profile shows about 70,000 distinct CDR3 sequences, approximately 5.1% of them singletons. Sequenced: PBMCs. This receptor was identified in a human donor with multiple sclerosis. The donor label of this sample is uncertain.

This chain's CDR3 is CSARVPGANVLTF. The CDR3 bases are TGCAGTGCTAGAGTACCCGGGGCCAACGTCCTGACTTTC. This sequence joins TRBV20-1 and TRBJ2-6; D call uncertain. The CDR3 length is 13 residues. The ends were cut back, 1 base at V and 4 bases at J, with 5 bases in the middle. Per the germline V gene, CDR1 is DFQATT and CDR2 is SNEGSKA (reference sequence).